These 4 T cell receptor beta chains were sequenced from one sample in a study of shared clonotypes between healthy human individuals. CD45RO-negative cells were positively selected for CCR7, leaving out terminally differentiated effector memory CD45RA+ cells. Method: immunoSEQ multiplex PCR; TCRdb's copy keeps in-frame clones and lacks some. The sample holds around 1.9 million clones; 93% are singletons and the top ten take 1.5% to 2%. Material: naive CD8+ T cells from PBMCs. These receptors were obtained from a man aged 18 to 29 in good health. Some clones in this sample may be carry-over from other donors' samples.

V usage is TRBV4-1 and J usage is TRBJ2-3; 10 positions agree with TRBD2. This CDR3 spans 17 amino acids. CDR1 MGHRA and CDR2 YSYEKL come from the germline V gene. The J segment lost 2 bases and the V segment lost 1 base, leaving 6 bases of the junction unmatched. This CDR3 is CASSQGGLAKLTDTQYF. Here the CDR3 DNA reads TGCGCCAGCAGCCAAGGGGGACTAGCGAAACTCACAGATACGCAGTATTTT.

This clone was recorded once. Other nucleotide sequences in the sample specify the same CDR3. The chain combines TRBV5-1 with TRBJ2-3; no clear D. The CDR3 contains 12 residues. V lost 2 bases to trimming and J lost 2 bases, with 3 bases between them. CDR1 is SGHRS and CDR2 is YFSETQ in the germline V gene. The CDR3 protein is CASSLNTDTQYF. CDR3 sequence (DNA): TGCGCCAGCAGCTTAAACACAGATACGCAGTATTTT.

CDR3 sequence (DNA): TGTGCCAGCAGTTTGCTGTCCAGGGGGCCATACGAGCAGTACTTC. Amino acids: CASSLLSRGPYEQYF. The chain links TRBV27 to TRBJ2-7; 8 bases agree with TRBD1. Germline V gives CDR1 MNHEY, CDR2 SMNVEV (reference sequence). V trimming: 3 bases; J trimming: 4 bases; junction bases outside the gene matches: 8. This CDR3 has 15 residues.

The rearrangement joins TRBV7-8 to TRBJ2-7; D gene unclear. The CDR3 is 15 residues long. The V gene lost 0 bases and the J gene lost 5 bases, with 14 bases spanning the gap. The V gene's germline CDR1 is SGHVS and CDR2 FQNEAQ. In nucleotides, the CDR3 is TGTGCCAGCAGCTTAGCGGGTGGGGTCACCAACGAGCAGTACTTC. Translated: CASSLAGGVTNEQYF.